This is a list of T cell receptor beta chains from one sample in a study of blood T cell repertoires in COVID-19. Clones were read by immunoSEQ multiplex PCR, and TCRdb kept only the in-frame ones, dropping some. The table has 100,000 to 150,000 clones, roughly 83% seen once. Specimen: peripheral blood. Source of these receptors: a man between 40 and 49 years old with active or convalescent COVID-19. Each CDR3 is given with its conserved first and last residue. Each record gives: D gene, J gene, V gene, clone size, CDR3 DNA, CDR3 protein. A D gene is named only where the DNA matches it firmly. Not all rows give a size; the values are once, few, many and, for expanded clones, a class.

d_call: TRBD1; j_call: TRBJ1-5; v_call: TRBV24-1; clone_size: .; cdr3_nt: TGTGCCACCAGTGATCCTACCGGGACAGGGGGCTGGGGGGATCAGCCCCAGCATTTT; cdr3_aa: CATSDPTGTGGWGDQPQHF
d_call: TRBD1; j_call: TRBJ1-1; v_call: TRBV11-2; clone_size: few; cdr3_nt: TGTGCCAGCAGCCTTATAGGGACAGGGGGCGAAGCTTTCTTT; cdr3_aa: CASSLIGTGGEAFF
d_call: TRBD2; j_call: TRBJ2-5; v_call: TRBV19; clone_size: .; cdr3_nt: TGTGCCAGTAGACCATTAGCGGGGGGACCCGAAGAGACCCAGTACTTC; cdr3_aa: CASRPLAGGPEETQYF
d_call: .; j_call: TRBJ2-2; v_call: TRBV10-2; clone_size: few; cdr3_nt: TGCGCCAGCGGTATAGCGGACCGGAACACCGGGGAGCTGTTTTTT; cdr3_aa: CASGIADRNTGELFF
d_call: .; j_call: TRBJ2-2; v_call: TRBV5-6; clone_size: .; cdr3_nt: TGTGCCAGCAGCTCGAGCGGTCCGGGGGAGCTGTTTTTT; cdr3_aa: CASSSSGPGELFF
d_call: .; j_call: TRBJ2-5; v_call: TRBV24-1; clone_size: few; cdr3_nt: TGTGCCACCAGGGGGGGACTGATCGGGACCCAGTACTTC; cdr3_aa: CATRGGLIGTQYF
d_call: .; j_call: TRBJ1-3; v_call: TRBV10-3; clone_size: .; cdr3_nt: TGTGCCATCAGTGAGGGTTCGGGGGACGGAAACACCATATATTTT; cdr3_aa: CAISEGSGDGNTIYF
d_call: .; j_call: TRBJ2-2; v_call: TRBV9; clone_size: .; cdr3_nt: TGTGCCAGCAGCGGTGACTTGGCCGGGGAGCTGTTTTTT; cdr3_aa: CASSGDLAGELFF
d_call: .; j_call: TRBJ1-2; v_call: TRBV28; clone_size: .; cdr3_nt: TGTGCCAGCAGTTTTGGGGCAGGGAACTATGGCTACACCTTC; cdr3_aa: CASSFGAGNYGYTF
d_call: .; j_call: TRBJ1-3; v_call: TRBV5-6; clone_size: .; cdr3_nt: TGTGCCAGCAGCGTACGAACAGGTTACCCTGGAAACACCATATATTTT; cdr3_aa: CASSVRTGYPGNTIYF
d_call: .; j_call: TRBJ2-7; v_call: TRBV19; clone_size: .; cdr3_nt: TGTGCCAGTAGTTCCGCGTCTAGCCGAAGCTCCTACGAGCAGTACTTC; cdr3_aa: CASSSASSRSSYEQYF
d_call: TRBD1; j_call: TRBJ1-2; v_call: TRBV2; clone_size: .; cdr3_nt: TGTGCCAGCAGAACCGACAGGGTCCCCCTCTATGGCTACACCTTC; cdr3_aa: CASRTDRVPLYGYTF
d_call: .; j_call: TRBJ2-5; v_call: TRBV24-1; clone_size: .; cdr3_nt: TGTGCCACCAGTGATGGAGGGCCCTGGGAGACCCAGTACTTC; cdr3_aa: CATSDGGPWETQYF
d_call: .; j_call: TRBJ1-2; v_call: TRBV19; clone_size: .; cdr3_nt: TGTGCCAGTCACCCCGGTGGAGCCTATGGCTACACCTTC; cdr3_aa: CASHPGGAYGYTF
d_call: .; j_call: TRBJ1-1; v_call: TRBV5-1; clone_size: .; cdr3_nt: TGCGCCAGCAGCCCGAGTATGGTGAACACTGAAGCTTTCTTT; cdr3_aa: CASSPSMVNTEAFF
d_call: .; j_call: TRBJ1-5; v_call: TRBV24-1; clone_size: .; cdr3_nt: TGTGCCACCAGTAGTGGACAGAAAAATCAGCCCCAGCATTTT; cdr3_aa: CATSSGQKNQPQHF
d_call: .; j_call: TRBJ2-5; v_call: TRBV28; clone_size: .; cdr3_nt: TGTGCCAGCGGAGCCCCTTCGGAAGGACAAGAGACCCAGTACTTC; cdr3_aa: CASGAPSEGQETQYF
d_call: .; j_call: TRBJ2-5; v_call: TRBV29-1; clone_size: few; cdr3_nt: TGCAGCGGGGGGGCGGGAGAGACCCAGTACTTC; cdr3_aa: CSGGAGETQYF
d_call: TRBD1; j_call: TRBJ1-6; v_call: TRBV18; clone_size: few; cdr3_nt: TGTGCCAGCTCCCCTACAGGGGCCCCGGGGAATTCACCCCTCCACTTT; cdr3_aa: CASSPTGAPGNSPLHF
d_call: .; j_call: TRBJ1-2; v_call: TRBV28; clone_size: .; cdr3_nt: TGTGCCAGCAGTTCCTCAGGGGTAGGGTATGGCTACACCTTC; cdr3_aa: CASSSSGVGYGYTF
d_call: .; j_call: TRBJ2-2; v_call: TRBV7-6; clone_size: .; cdr3_nt: TGTGCCAGCAGCTTAGAGGCGGGGAGTGGAATTACCGGGGAGCTGTTTTTT; cdr3_aa: CASSLEAGSGITGELFF
d_call: .; j_call: TRBJ1-1; v_call: TRBV2; clone_size: .; cdr3_nt: TGTGCCAGCAGTGAAGCAGGGGCCTATGAAGCTTTCTTT; cdr3_aa: CASSEAGAYEAFF
d_call: .; j_call: TRBJ1-1; v_call: TRBV27; clone_size: .; cdr3_nt: TGTGCCAGCAGCCTCGGGGAGGGCACTGAAGCTTTCTTT; cdr3_aa: CASSLGEGTEAFF
d_call: .; j_call: TRBJ1-4; v_call: TRBV4-1; clone_size: .; cdr3_nt: TGCGCCAGCAGCCACTATGGGACGGGGGCAACTAATGAAAAACTGTTTTTT; cdr3_aa: CASSHYGTGATNEKLFF
d_call: .; j_call: TRBJ1-2; v_call: TRBV19; clone_size: .; cdr3_nt: TGTGCCAGTAGTATCGGCCAGGTTGGAGGCTACACCTTC; cdr3_aa: CASSIGQVGGYTF
d_call: TRBD2; j_call: TRBJ2-2; v_call: TRBV7-2; clone_size: few; cdr3_nt: TGTGCCAGCAGGTCGAGCGGGAGGGCCGGGGAGCTGTTTTTT; cdr3_aa: CASRSSGRAGELFF
d_call: TRBD2; j_call: TRBJ2-7; v_call: TRBV3-1/TRBV3-2; clone_size: many; cdr3_nt: TGTGCCAGCAGCTTGGGACTAGCGGGAGTAGACGAGCAGTACTTC; cdr3_aa: CASSLGLAGVDEQYF
d_call: .; j_call: TRBJ1-5; v_call: TRBV4-2; clone_size: .; cdr3_nt: TGTGCCAGCAGCCAAGAAGCTATTCTTACAGGCTATCAGCCCCAGCATTTT; cdr3_aa: CASSQEAILTGYQPQHF
d_call: .; j_call: TRBJ1-1; v_call: TRBV18; clone_size: .; cdr3_nt: TGTGCCAGCTCACCAAGGGAGGCGACGGCCGAGGCGGCTTTCTTT; cdr3_aa: CASSPREATAEAAFF
d_call: TRBD2; j_call: TRBJ2-2; v_call: TRBV5-6; clone_size: many; cdr3_nt: TGTGCCAGCAGTCCGGGGGGAGGGGACACCGGGGAGCTGTTTTTT; cdr3_aa: CASSPGGGDTGELFF
d_call: .; j_call: TRBJ2-7; v_call: TRBV7-2; clone_size: .; cdr3_nt: TGTGCCAGCAGCTTAGTTGGTACGATGGGGGCCGAGCAGTACTTC; cdr3_aa: CASSLVGTMGAEQYF
d_call: TRBD1; j_call: TRBJ1-5; v_call: TRBV6-5; clone_size: .; cdr3_nt: TGTGCCAGCAGCCAGGGGGCGGGGGGCAATCAGCCCCAGCATTTT; cdr3_aa: CASSQGAGGNQPQHF
d_call: TRBD2; j_call: TRBJ2-7; v_call: TRBV6-5; clone_size: .; cdr3_nt: TGTGCCACACTTCGGCGGGGAGCGGGAGAAGGTGAGCAGTACTTC; cdr3_aa: CATLRRGAGEGEQYF
d_call: TRBD2; j_call: TRBJ2-7; v_call: TRBV30; clone_size: .; cdr3_nt: TGTGCCTGGAGGAGGACTAGTAGTTACGAGCAGTACTTC; cdr3_aa: CAWRRTSSYEQYF
d_call: .; j_call: TRBJ1-1; v_call: TRBV6-2/TRBV6-3; clone_size: .; cdr3_nt: TGTGCCAGCAGCCCTGGACTGGAAGCTTTCTTT; cdr3_aa: CASSPGLEAFF
d_call: .; j_call: TRBJ1-2; v_call: TRBV7-2; clone_size: .; cdr3_nt: TGTGCCAGCAGCCTCAATCGGGGGTTTGGAGCTAACTATGGCTACACCTTC; cdr3_aa: CASSLNRGFGANYGYTF
d_call: TRBD2; j_call: TRBJ2-7; v_call: TRBV11-2; clone_size: .; cdr3_nt: TGTGCCAGCAGCTTACTAGCGGGCCAACGTCCCTACGAGCAGTACTTC; cdr3_aa: CASSLLAGQRPYEQYF